The clone carrying this T cell receptor beta chain has just a few counts. TCRdb's copy holds only in-frame clones and misses some; the assay was immunoSEQ multiplex PCR. This table has about 28,000 clones, 78% appearing once. V was clipped by 10 bases and J by 4 bases, with 16 bases between them. CDR3 size: 13 residues. In germline, CDR1 is WSHSY, CDR2 SAAADI. The entry originates in a study of T cell responses to AZD1222 COVID-19 vaccine. The receptor comes from an adult in good health. This sequence joins TRBV10-2 and TRBJ1-2, with a weak D call TRBD1 (5 bases). Sequencing used peripheral blood, obtained on day 0 of AZD1222 vaccination. The CDR3 is CATGDGPLYGYTF. The CDR3 bases are TGCGCCACCGGGGACGGACCGCTCTATGGCTACACCTTC.